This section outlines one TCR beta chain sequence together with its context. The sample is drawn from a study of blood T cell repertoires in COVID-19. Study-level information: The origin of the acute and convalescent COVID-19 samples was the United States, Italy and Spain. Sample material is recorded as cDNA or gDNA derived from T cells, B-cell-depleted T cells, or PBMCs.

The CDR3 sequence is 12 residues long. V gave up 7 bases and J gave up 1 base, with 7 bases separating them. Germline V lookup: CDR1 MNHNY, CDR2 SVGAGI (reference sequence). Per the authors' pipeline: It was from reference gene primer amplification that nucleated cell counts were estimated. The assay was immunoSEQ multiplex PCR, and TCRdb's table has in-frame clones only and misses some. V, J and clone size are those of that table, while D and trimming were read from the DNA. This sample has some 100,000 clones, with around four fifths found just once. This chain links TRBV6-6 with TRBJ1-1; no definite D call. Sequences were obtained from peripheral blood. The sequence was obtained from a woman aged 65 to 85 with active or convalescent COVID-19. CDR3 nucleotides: TGTGCCAGCACCCGACAGAACACTGAAGCTTTCTTT. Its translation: CASTRQNTEAFF.